The 15 T cell receptor beta chains given below trace back to one sample, sequenced in a study of beta chain features in type 1 diabetes (dated by TCRdb to the late 2010s). Here is what the overall study found, with its caveats: A moderate but significant shortening of TCRB CDR3 length was observed in type 1 diabetes patients in all four CD4+ subsets.

The antigens for these receptors are not known. Library generation was performed with the immunoSEQ multiplex PCR assay. All of the isolated RNA was reverse transcribed with the High Capacity cDNA Reverse Transcription Kit, so expressed TCRB transcripts were sequenced. TCRdb carries this immuneACCESS record with in-frame sequences only. Its versions omit some clonotypes, under half of them owing to an unresolved V gene in the studies checked, with the rest unexplained. Recorded for this sample are 300,000 to 350,000 clones; 13% of them occurred a single time. Of the sample, around 0.016% is held by the ten largest clones. Sequencing was performed on naive CD4+ T cells from blood. The cell subset or site label, read with the paper, signifies: true naive CD4+ T cells. These receptors originate from a woman aged 18-35 years with type 1 diabetes.

The chain has TRBV6-6 and TRBJ1-1, with a possible D match to TRBD1 (6 bases). The CDR3 extends over 15 amino acids. V dropped 7 bases and J dropped 5 bases, with 20 bases sitting between them. The germline CDR1 and CDR2 sequences are MNHNY and SVGAGI (reference sequence). CDR3 bases: TGTGCCAGCACCTCGATCACAGGGTATGGTACTGAAGCTTTCTTT. This codes for CASTSITGYGTEAFF.

The chain uses TRBV28 and TRBJ2-1, with 10 bases lining up with TRBD2. The CDR3 spans 13 residues. After removal of 6 bases from V and 12 bases from J, the junction contained 8 bases not matched to a gene. The germline CDR1 and CDR2 sequences are MDHEN and SYDVKM. The CDR3: CASSSGREDGQFF. The DNA for the CDR3 is TGTGCCAGCAGCAGCGGGAGGGAAGACGGGCAGTTCTTC.

The chain joins TRBV27 to TRBJ1-4; 11 bases agree with TRBD1. Trimming took 5 bases from V and 7 from J; bases not matched to a gene: 6. Per the germline V gene, CDR1 is MNHEY and CDR2 is SMNVEV (reference sequence). There are 15 residues in the CDR3. The CDR3 loop is CASSQWTGGGEKLFF. The CDR3 DNA reads TGTGCCAGCAGTCAATGGACAGGGGGCGGTGAAAAACTGTTTTTT.

The rearrangement joins TRBV11-2 to TRBJ2-2; 8 bases map to TRBD2. The CDR3 runs 17 residues. The ends lost 0 bases at V and 4 bases at J; junction bases unmatched: 7. CDR1 is SGHAT, CDR2 FQNNGV, per germline. The CDR3 here is CASSLDLREGGTGELFF. CDR3 bases: TGTGCCAGCAGCTTAGACCTACGGGAGGGCGGCACCGGGGAGCTGTTTTTT.

The chain has TRBV7-9 and TRBJ2-1, with D unclear. Germline CDR1 SEHNR, CDR2 FQNEAQ (reference sequence). This CDR3 region has 17 residues. V lost 3 bases to trimming and J lost 5 bases, with 20 bases between them. The CDR3: CASSFSPHSYGDNEQFF. CDR3 in DNA: TGTGCCAGCAGCTTTTCGCCCCACTCCTACGGAGACAATGAGCAGTTCTTC.

This clone was seen more than once but under ten times. The rearrangement links TRBV4-3 to TRBJ2-7, with D perhaps TRBD1 (6 bases). Germline V lookup: CDR1 LGHNA, CDR2 YSLEER. V was cut by 5 bases and J by 3 bases, with 17 bases left in between. The CDR3 length is 15 residues. The CDR3, as DNA: TGCGCCAGCAGCAGGTCGGGAACAGGGAACTACGAGCAGTACTTC. It yields the protein CASSRSGTGNYEQYF.

In its sample, this clone was seen a few times. The genes are TRBV6-5 and TRBJ2-3; the match to TRBD2 covers 9 bases. V shed 4 bases, J shed 3 bases, and the junction held 8 bases outside the gene matches. CDR1 is MNHEY, CDR2 SVGAGI, per germline. The CDR3 sequence is 16 residues long. The CDR3 reads CASSSELAGFTDTQYF. CDR3 nucleotide sequence: TGTGCCAGCAGTTCCGAACTAGCGGGCTTTACAGATACGCAGTATTTT.

Only a few counts were recorded for this clone. The chain couples TRBV18 to TRBJ2-2; 7 nucleotides agree with TRBD1. Germline CDR1 reads KGHSH; CDR2 reads LQKENI. V dropped 6 bases and J dropped 3; count of bases not matched to a gene: 7. The CDR3 has 15 residues. This CDR3 is CASSRGQADTGELFF. CDR3 DNA sequence: TGTGCCAGCTCCCGTGGACAGGCGGACACCGGGGAGCTGTTTTTT.

The chain couples TRBV5-1 to TRBJ2-2; D possibly corresponds to TRBD2 (5 bases). The germline V gene encodes CDR1 SGHRS and CDR2 YFSETQ. Between the trimmed V and J ends, which lost 1 base and 3 bases, there was a span of 13 bases. This CDR3 region has 16 residues. This chain's CDR3 is CASSLIRGSDTGELFF. In DNA form, the CDR3 reads TGCGCCAGCAGCTTGATAAGAGGGAGTGACACCGGGGAGCTGTTTTTT. Based on the CDR3 plus reference TRBV5-1 and TRBJ2-2, the full variable domain is KAGVTQTPRYLIKTRGQQVTLSCSPISGHRSVSWYQQTPGQGLQFLFEYFSETQRNKGNFPGRFSGRQFSNSRSEMNVSTLELGDSALYLCASSLIRGSDTGELFFGEGSRLTVL.

The chain uses TRBV2 and TRBJ2-3; 7 bases line up with TRBD1. The CDR3 has 14 residues. The germline V gene encodes CDR1 SNHLY and CDR2 FYNNEI. Unmatched junction bases numbered 5, after V lost 4 bases and J lost 4 bases. CDR3 sequence (DNA): TGTGCCAGCAGTGGGCAGGGGGTAGCAGATACGCAGTATTTT. Its translation is CASSGQGVADTQYF.

There are a few counts of this clone. CDR3 bases: TGTGCCAGCAGCTACGCCCTAGCGGTCACAGATACGCAGTATTTT. This sequence encodes CASSYALAVTDTQYF. The V gene is TRBV7-2, the J gene TRBJ2-3; 7 positions match TRBD2. The ends lost 4 bases at V and 2 bases at J; junction bases unmatched: 6. This CDR3 is 15 amino acids long. The V gene's germline CDR1 is SGHTA and CDR2 FQGNSA.

The chain links TRBV6-1 to TRBJ1-2; 8 bases line up with TRBD1. CDR1 MNHNS and CDR2 SASEGT come from the germline V gene. The CDR3 contains 16 residues. V shed 3 bases, J shed 4 bases, and the junction held 10 bases outside the gene matches. CDR3 bases: TGTGCCAGCAGTGAGTCCGGGACAGGCTTGAGCTATGGCTACACCTTC. Its translation: CASSESGTGLSYGYTF.

In its sample, this clone was seen a few times. The V call is TRBV18, the J call TRBJ2-7; TRBD2 matches 14 bases. Germline trimming cut 6 bases from V and 3 bases from J; bases unmatched to any gene: 13. Germline CDR1 reads KGHSH; CDR2 reads LQKENI. The CDR3 runs 18 residues. The CDR3 nucleotides are TGTGCCAGCTCCCCCGGGACTAGCGGGAGTTACCCATACTACGAGCAGTACGTC. Translation: CASSPGTSGSYPYYEQYV.

This clone was seen more than once but under ten times. The chain employs TRBV2 and TRBJ2-7; 11 bases are a match to TRBD2. Trimming cost V 9 bases and J 3 bases; bases outside gene matches: 1. This CDR3 has 12 amino acids. The germline CDR1 and CDR2 sequences are SNHLY and FYNNEI. The CDR3 bases are TGTGCCAGTGGGACTAGCGGCTACGAGCAGTACGTC. It encodes CASGTSGYEQYV.

The chain is built from TRBV7-2 and TRBJ2-3; 8 nucleotides line up with TRBD1. The CDR3 is 15 residues long. In germline, CDR1 is SGHTA, CDR2 FQGNSA. V lost 5 bases to trimming and J lost 3 bases; unmatched junction nucleotides: 7. The CDR3 coding sequence is TGTGCCAGCAGCCGAAACGGACAGGGTACAGATACGCAGTATTTT. It yields the protein CASSRNGQGTDTQYF.